This T cell receptor beta chain was retrieved from a study of T cell changes during pregnancy in multiple sclerosis. With regard to this clone: One end of the junction fails to match germline, which may point to a read error.

Sequencing was performed with immunoSEQ multiplex PCR; in TCRdb, only in-frame clones are kept and a portion is missing. The sample includes approximately 100,000 clones, more than 90% of them seen just once. Specimen: peripheral blood, collected in the second trimester of pregnancy. The sequence was obtained from a female donor with multiple sclerosis, enrolled in a pregnancy study.

The DNA of the CDR3 is TGTGCCAGCAGCTACCCGTCGAGTTTT. Its translation is CASSYPSSF. This sequence joins TRBV7-9 and TRBJ1-3; D ambiguous. The CDR3 consists of 9 residues. Germline lookup yields CDR1 SEHNR and CDR2 FQNEAQ (reference sequence). Full variable domain (missing parts from reference TRBV7-9 and TRBJ1-3): DTGVSQNPRHKITKRGQNVTFRCDPISEHNRLYWYRQTLGQGPEFLTYFQNEAQLEKSRLLSDRFSAERPKGSFSTLEIQRTEQGDSAMYLCASSYPSSFGEGSWLTVV.